The rows below give T cell receptor beta chains drawn from one sample of a study of blood T cell repertoires in COVID-19. Produced via immunoSEQ multiplex PCR; TCRdb's table is partial and in-frame only. The sample includes around 130,000 clones, more than 90% seen only once; the top ten take roughly 3.7%. What was sequenced was peripheral blood. The receptor source for this set is a man in his fifties with active COVID-19. The CDR3 runs from the conserved cysteine through the conserved F or W.

v_gene: TRBV11-3; j_gene: TRBJ2-1; CDR3aa: CASSFMREGEQFF
v_gene: TRBV3-1/TRBV3-2; j_gene: TRBJ2-3; CDR3aa: CASSPYRTQPDTQYF
v_gene: TRBV6-1; j_gene: TRBJ1-5; CDR3aa: CASSDRYSNQPQHF
v_gene: TRBV7-9; j_gene: TRBJ2-5; CDR3aa: CASSHIDRAQETQYF
v_gene: TRBV6-6; j_gene: TRBJ2-2; CDR3aa: CATTKGAHTGELFF
v_gene: TRBV7-9; j_gene: TRBJ2-2; CDR3aa: CASSATGGTGELFF
v_gene: TRBV9; j_gene: TRBJ1-3; CDR3aa: CASSVARTGGASTIYF
v_gene: TRBV19; j_gene: TRBJ2-3; CDR3aa: CASIERGGTDTQYF
v_gene: TRBV10-2; j_gene: TRBJ1-5; CDR3aa: CASSESGRAIYSNQPQHF
v_gene: TRBV6-5; j_gene: TRBJ1-3; CDR3aa: CASSTQGSGNTIYF
v_gene: TRBV30; j_gene: TRBJ2-3; CDR3aa: CAWSVPRTSGNSDTQYF
v_gene: TRBV24-1; j_gene: TRBJ2-3; CDR3aa: CATSDPTSPSTDTQYF
v_gene: TRBV7-2; j_gene: TRBJ1-3; CDR3aa: CASSQGTASGNTIYF
v_gene: TRBV7-8; j_gene: TRBJ2-7; CDR3aa: CASSPRDLGPYEQYF
v_gene: TRBV19; j_gene: TRBJ1-5; CDR3aa: CASSSGQVWNQPQHF
v_gene: TRBV6-5; j_gene: TRBJ1-2; CDR3aa: CASSYLAEGYGYTF
v_gene: TRBV12-3/TRBV12-4; j_gene: TRBJ2-5; CDR3aa: CASSSSRGGTQYF